The 31 T cell receptor beta chains reported below all come from one sample, sequenced in a study of T cell responses to AZD1222 COVID-19 vaccine. Produced via immunoSEQ multiplex PCR; TCRdb's table is partial and in-frame only. The repertoire consists of 150,000 to 200,000 clones, with approximately 92% occurring once and the leading ten covering around 2.3%. Sequencing was performed on peripheral blood, taken on day 0 of AZD1222 vaccination. These receptors were obtained from an adult in good health.

The V and J genes are TRBV5-4 and TRBJ2-1; no firm D call. CDR3 length: 15 amino acids. CDR1 and CDR2 (germline): SGHNT, YYREEE (reference sequence). The V end lost 5 bases, the J end lost 0 bases, and 12 bases lay between the germline ends. The DNA of the CDR3 is TGTGCCAGCAGTTCGTATAAAAACTCCTACAATGAGCAGTTCTTC. This gives the protein CASSSYKNSYNEQFF.

This sequence joins TRBV7-8 and TRBJ2-3; TRBD2 matches at 10 bases. The CDR3 is made up of 15 amino acids. Trimming at V came to 5 bases and at J to 5 bases, leaving 7 bases not matched to a gene. Germline V lookup: CDR1 SGHVS, CDR2 FQNEAQ. This CDR3 reads CASSPRTSGGDTQYF. The CDR3 DNA is TGTGCCAGCAGCCCGCGGACTAGCGGAGGAGATACGCAGTATTTT.

This clone was seen once. The chain combines TRBV6-5 with TRBJ2-3, with D possibly matching TRBD1 (5 bases). V shed 0 bases and J shed 5 bases, with 12 bases lying between them. This CDR3 has 15 amino acids. CDR1 and CDR2 from the germline V gene are MNHEY and SVGAGI. The CDR3 nucleotides read TGTGCCAGCAGTTACTCGAAAGCCAGGGTAGATACGCAGTATTTT. This encodes CASSYSKARVDTQYF.

This clone was counted only a few times. The chain carries TRBV25-1 and TRBJ1-2; TRBD1 matches 8 bases. CDR1 is MGHDK, CDR2 SYGVNS, per germline. The CDR3 extends over 13 amino acids. J was trimmed by 6 bases and V by 7 bases; bases with no gene match: 7. This CDR3 reads CASKLGQGNGYTF. The DNA for the CDR3 is TGTGCCAGCAAGCTCGGACAGGGTAATGGCTACACCTTC.

This sequence joins TRBV7-8 and TRBJ2-5; TRBD1 might be the D (6 bases). Germline CDR1 and CDR2: SGHVS and FQNEAQ. The CDR3 loop spans 16 amino acids. Trimming left V 8 bases short and J 0 bases short, with 19 bases between. CDR3 residues: CASQTQGMGYQETQYF. The CDR3, as DNA: TGTGCCAGCCAAACCCAGGGGATGGGGTACCAAGAGACCCAGTACTTC.

The V gene is TRBV24-1, the J gene TRBJ2-3; TRBD2 agrees at 15 bases. The J segment lost 1 base and the V segment lost 4 bases, leaving 5 bases of the junction unmatched. This CDR3 is built from 18 residues. The germline gives CDR1 KGHDR, CDR2 SFDVKD. CDR3 residues: CATSETGLAGGRTDTQYF. CDR3 in DNA: TGTGCCACCAGTGAGACGGGACTAGCGGGAGGACGCACAGATACGCAGTATTTT.

This sequence joins TRBV7-2 and TRBJ2-7, with TRBD2 matching 9 bases. J lost 3 bases, V lost 4 bases, and 7 bases had no gene match. From germline, CDR1 is SGHTA and CDR2 FQGNSA. CDR3 size: 15 residues. The CDR3 is CASSSTGTSFYEQYF. In nucleotides, the CDR3 is TGTGCCAGCAGCTCCACCGGGACTAGCTTCTACGAGCAGTACTTC.

This chain joins TRBV28 and TRBJ2-3; 9 positions match TRBD1. Germline V gene data show CDR1 as MDHEN and CDR2 as SYDVKM. J gave up 14 bases and V 5 bases, and 8 bases lay outside the gene matches. This CDR3 contains 12 residues. The CDR3 loop is CASSLGQGPMYF. The DNA of the CDR3 is TGTGCCAGCAGTCTAGGACAGGGGCCCATGTATTTT.

The V and J genes are TRBV5-6 and TRBJ2-2; D unresolved. The ends were cut back, 2 bases at V and 6 bases at J, with 11 bases in the middle. This CDR3 contains 14 residues. Germline CDR1 reads SGHDT; CDR2 reads YYEEEE. For the CDR3, the DNA is TGTGCCAGCAGCTTACCAGATATCTCCGGGGAGCTGTTTTTT. Protein sequence: CASSLPDISGELFF.

The chain carries TRBV2 and TRBJ2-7, with 8 positions matching TRBD1. With 7 bases clipped from V and 0 bases from J, the junction kept 5 bases outside the gene matches. The CDR3 consists of 14 residues. The germline CDR1 and CDR2 sequences are SNHLY and FYNNEI. The CDR3 DNA reads as TGTGCCAGCATGGGCGGACAGGGCTCCTACGAGCAGTACTTC. It yields the protein CASMGGQGSYEQYF. Looking up the rest from reference TRBV2 and TRBJ2-7 gives the full variable domain: EPEVTQTPSHQVTQMGQEVILRCVPISNHLYFYWYRQILGQKVEFLVSFYNNEISEKSEIFDDQFSVERPDGSNFTLKIRSTKLEDSAMYFCASMGGQGSYEQYFGPGTRLTVT.

Notes on this clone: Other DNA sequences within the sample encode an identical CDR3. The rearrangement joins TRBV7-8 to TRBJ1-5, with D possibly matching TRBD1 (5 bases). The germline CDR1 and CDR2 sequences are SGHVS and FQNEAQ. The CDR3 contains 15 residues. V shed 1 base and J shed 2 bases, with 9 bases lying between them. CDR3 residues: CASSLDGGGNQPQHF. CDR3 coding DNA: TGTGCCAGCAGCTTAGACGGGGGAGGCAATCAGCCCCAGCATTTT.

The chain joins TRBV12-3 or TRBV12-4 to TRBJ2-1, with D tentatively TRBD1 (6 bases). The CDR3 has 12 amino acids. V was shortened by 3 bases and J by 14 bases, with 14 bases between the two germline ends. The CDR3 nucleotides read TGTGCCAGCAGTTTTACCCCAGGGGTCGAGTTCTTC. Amino acids: CASSFTPGVEFF.

This clone was found once. The CDR3 coding sequence is TGCGCCAGCAGCCAAGGCGGGAGGCCGCTCTACAATGAGCAGTTCTTC. This codes for CASSQGGRPLYNEQFF. The chain employs TRBV4-1 and TRBJ2-1, with TRBD2 matching 8 bases. Trimming removed 1 base from V and 3 bases from J; junction bases left unmatched: 5. The CDR3 runs to 16 residues. Germline V gene sequence: CDR1 MGHRA, CDR2 YSYEKL.

The chain recombines TRBV6-5 with TRBJ1-3; 7 nucleotides match TRBD1. The CDR3 consists of 16 residues. The germline V gene has CDR1 MNHEY and CDR2 SVGAGI. V lost 0 bases, J lost 3 bases, and 5 bases stayed unmatched. This chain's CDR3 is CASSYSKGGSGNTIYF. For the CDR3, the DNA is TGTGCCAGCAGTTACTCGAAAGGGGGCAGTGGAAACACCATATATTTT.

The gene calls are TRBV3-1 (or the pseudogene TRBV3-2) and TRBJ2-4; 9 bases are a match to TRBD1. The ends lost 0 bases at V and 2 bases at J; junction bases unmatched: 11. CDR1 and CDR2 from the germline V gene are LGHDT and YNNKEL (reference sequence). The CDR3 covers 19 residues. The CDR3 is CASSQEFGRQGGTKNIQYF. The CDR3, as DNA: TGTGCCAGCAGCCAAGAGTTCGGGAGACAGGGGGGGACCAAAAACATTCAGTACTTC.

The rearrangement uses TRBV7-3 and TRBJ2-1; 14 bases fit TRBD2. Losses at the gene ends were 5 bases for V and 5 bases for J; bases not matched to a gene: 8. CDR1 and CDR2 (germline): SGHTA, FQGTGA. There are 17 residues in the CDR3. The CDR3 sequence is CASSPPGTSGGHNEQFF. In DNA, the CDR3 is TGTGCCAGCAGCCCCCCCGGGACTAGCGGGGGTCACAATGAGCAGTTCTTC.

This clone has only one observation. The rearrangement links TRBV27 to TRBJ2-3; unclear D gene. Germline-derived CDR1 and CDR2 are MNHEY and SMNVEV (reference sequence). The V end lost 6 bases, the J end lost 6 bases, and 10 bases lay between the germline ends. This CDR3 spans 12 amino acids. The CDR3 region is CASSQFGDTQYF. Here the CDR3 DNA reads TGTGCCAGCAGCCAATTCGGGGATACGCAGTATTTT.

The gene calls are TRBV7-9 and TRBJ2-1; 9 nucleotides line up with TRBD1. V shed 8 bases, J shed 7 bases, and the junction held 12 bases outside the gene matches. This CDR3 contains 15 residues. Germline V CDR1 and CDR2: SEHNR, FQNEAQ (reference sequence). The CDR3, as DNA: TGTGCCAGCGGACAGGGGCCGGGTATTAGGAATGAGCAGTTCTTC. This encodes CASGQGPGIRNEQFF.

The rearrangement uses TRBV9 and TRBJ1-4; D is unclear. Germline V lookup: CDR1 SGDLS, CDR2 YYNGEE. The V gene lost 0 bases and the J gene lost 7 bases, with 10 bases spanning the gap. This CDR3 comprises 14 residues. CDR3 loop: CASSVDGGGEKLFF. The CDR3 DNA sequence: TGTGCCAGCAGCGTAGATGGAGGAGGTGAAAAACTGTTTTTT. Using reference TRBV9 and TRBJ1-4 for the parts outside the CDR3, the full variable domain is DSGVTQTPKHLITATGQRVTLRCSPRSGDLSVYWYQQSLDQGLQFLIQYYNGEERAKGNILERFSAQQFPDLHSELNLSSLELGDSALYFCASSVDGGGEKLFFGSGTQLSVL.

This chain links TRBV6-2 or TRBV6-3 with TRBJ1-5, with D possibly matching TRBD1 (6 bases). Germline V lookup: CDR1 MNHEY, CDR2 SVGEGT. Trimming removed 4 bases at V and 7 bases at J, with 20 bases between. CDR3 length: 16 amino acids. The DNA for the CDR3 is TGTGCCAGCAGTTGGGGTGGTCAGGGGAGCTGGCAGCCCCAGCATTTT. This encodes CASSWGGQGSWQPQHF.

The genes are TRBV9 and TRBJ1-2; D is uncertain. CDR1 and CDR2 (germline): SGDLS, YYNGEE. Between the trimmed V and J ends, which lost 4 bases and 4 bases, there was a span of 17 bases. The length of the CDR3 is 15 residues. The CDR3 nucleotides are TGTGCCAGCAGCACCAGTGGCCCTTACCGCTATGGCTACACCTTC. Its protein is CASSTSGPYRYGYTF.

V is TRBV6-2 or TRBV6-3 and J is TRBJ1-5, with D unresolved. Per the germline V gene, CDR1 is MNHEY and CDR2 is SVGEGT. The CDR3 covers 12 residues. V dropped 5 bases and J dropped 7 bases, with 9 bases sitting between them. The CDR3 sequence: CASSALGQPQHF. The CDR3, as DNA: TGTGCCAGCAGTGCCTTAGGCCAGCCCCAGCATTTT.

J is TRBJ2-1 and V is TRBV7-3, with D tentatively TRBD1 or TRBD2 (5 bases each). Germline values: CDR1 SGHTA, CDR2 FQGTGA. Trimming cost V 2 bases and J 0 bases, with 8 bases left between them. The CDR3 has 15 amino acids. The CDR3 sequence: CASSLWGSSYNEQFF. CDR3 coding DNA: TGTGCCAGCAGCTTATGGGGGAGCTCCTACAATGAGCAGTTCTTC.

The chain carries TRBV7-2 and TRBJ2-7; possibly TRBD1 for D (5 bases). There are 13 residues in the CDR3. Trimming pared 10 bases from V and 3 bases from J, leaving 16 bases between. Germline V CDR1 and CDR2: SGHTA, FQGNSA. DNA for the CDR3: TGTGCCACCCGGACAAGACCCGGCTACGAGCAGTACTTC. The encoded protein is CATRTRPGYEQYF.

J is TRBJ2-1 and V is TRBV6-5; 9 bases fit TRBD2. Germline CDR1 reads MNHEY; CDR2 reads SVGAGI. After removal of 0 bases from V and 0 bases from J, the junction contained 0 bases not matched to a gene. The CDR3 consists of 16 residues. CDR3 residues: CASSYSAGGSYNEQFF. DNA for the CDR3: TGTGCCAGCAGTTACTCAGCGGGGGGCTCCTACAATGAGCAGTTCTTC.

This chain connects TRBV5-1 to TRBJ2-3, with D unresolved. Trimming took 9 bases from V and 11 from J, leaving 7 bases between them. In germline, CDR1 is SGHRS, CDR2 YFSETQ. CDR3 size: 8 residues. CDR3 sequence (DNA): TGCGCCACCACCTGGCAGTATTTT. Translation: CATTWQYF.

The rearrangement links TRBV3-1 (or the pseudogene TRBV3-2) to TRBJ1-4, with 7 nucleotides matching TRBD1. This CDR3 is 17 amino acids long. Germline V gene data show CDR1 as LGHDT and CDR2 as YNNKEL (reference sequence). V shed 1 base and J 5 bases; nucleotides not matched to a gene: 10. The CDR3 DNA reads TGTGCCAGCAGCCAAGTCCATTGGGGACAGCGAAATGAAAAACTGTTTTTT. Protein product: CASSQVHWGQRNEKLFF.

The V call is TRBV7-8, the J call TRBJ1-1; 7 nucleotides match TRBD1. The CDR3 is 16 residues long. Germline assignment: CDR1 SGHVS and CDR2 FQNEAQ. V trimming: 2 bases; J trimming: 4 bases; junction bases outside the gene matches: 10. The CDR3 DNA is TGTGCCAGCAGCTTATCCGCCGGCAGGACAGGCACTGAAGCTTTCTTT. It is translated as CASSLSAGRTGTEAFF.

V usage is TRBV5-4 and J usage is TRBJ2-3; TRBD2 matches at 13 bases. This CDR3 comprises 18 residues. Germline CDR1 and CDR2: SGHNT and YYREEE (reference sequence). The J segment lost 0 bases and the V segment lost 3 bases, leaving 7 bases of the junction unmatched. Written as DNA, the CDR3 is TGTGCCAGCAGCTCCGGGACTAGCGGGACTACTAGCACAGATACGCAGTATTTT. It translates to CASSSGTSGTTSTDTQYF.

The chain has TRBV6-6 and TRBJ1-5; D not certain. CDR3 length: 12 amino acids. The V end was cut by 8 bases, the J end by 7 bases, with 12 bases between. In germline, CDR1 is MNHNY, CDR2 SVGAGI (reference sequence). CDR3 coding DNA: TGTGCCAGCCTCACGCCGGGGCAGCCCCAGCATTTT. It is translated as CASLTPGQPQHF.

This clone appeared once. The chain has TRBV3-1 (or the pseudogene TRBV3-2) and TRBJ2-3, with 8 bases matching TRBD2. This CDR3 comprises 17 residues. CDR1 is LGHDT, CDR2 YNNKEL, per germline (reference sequence). Trimming cost V 4 bases and J 2 bases; bases outside gene matches: 11. CDR3 nucleotides: TGTGCCAGCAGCCCGCCTTCCGGGACTAGGTACACAGATACGCAGTATTTT. Its protein product is CASSPPSGTRYTDTQYF.